These T cell receptor beta chains were read from a single sample in a study of PD-1 blockade in mismatch repair-deficient tumors. This table comes from immunoSEQ multiplex PCR, and its TCRdb copy is limited to in-frame clones, with some not included. The sample carries tens of thousands of clones, 65% to 85% recorded once. The sample consisted of peripheral blood, taken 12 weeks after starting pembrolizumab. These receptor sequences come from an adult with mismatch repair-deficient cancer. The CDR3 runs from the conserved cysteine through the conserved F or W. A D gene is named only where the DNA matches it firmly. Size is omitted from some rows. Given values are once, few, many or a class for expanded clones.

D	V	size	J	CDR3	DNA
-	TRBV18	few	TRBJ1-1	CASSPSSGVPEAFF	TGTGCCAGCTCACCATCCTCAGGGGTCCCTGAAGCTTTCTTT
-	TRBV7-2	-	TRBJ2-2	CASSLDLTSRAGELFF	TGTGCCAGCAGCTTAGATCTAACTAGCCGGGCCGGGGAGCTGTTTTTT
-	TRBV19	-	TRBJ1-2	CASSLNRDNYGYTF	TGTGCCAGTAGTCTAAACAGGGACAACTATGGCTACACCTTC
TRBD2	TRBV27	-	TRBJ2-1	CASSLTGLAGNEQFF	TGTGCCAGCAGTTTAACGGGACTAGCGGGAAATGAGCAGTTCTTC
-	TRBV30	-	TRBJ2-2	CAWRRVSGELFF	TGTGCCTGGAGACGGGTTTCCGGGGAGCTGTTTTTT
-	TRBV7-8	-	TRBJ1-1	CASRLSLNTEAFF	TGTGCCAGCAGGCTTTCTCTGAACACTGAAGCTTTCTTT
-	TRBV2	-	TRBJ1-1	CASSLRTEGEAFF	TGTGCCAGCAGCCTCCGGACAGAAGGTGAAGCTTTCTTT
-	TRBV11-3	-	TRBJ2-7	CASSLRTASYEQYF	TGTGCCAGCAGCTTGAGGACGGCTTCCTACGAGCAGTACTTC
-	TRBV11-3	once	TRBJ2-4	CASSLWGDIQYF	TGTGCCAGCAGCTTGTGGGGGGACATTCAGTACTTC
-	TRBV11-2	-	TRBJ2-7	CASSEATSKVEQYF	TGTGCCAGCAGCGAGGCCACCTCCAAAGTCGAGCAGTACTTC
-	TRBV29-1	-	TRBJ2-7	CSVVETGPVGEQYF	TGCAGCGTTGTGGAAACAGGACCTGTTGGCGAGCAGTACTTC
TRBD1	TRBV7-2	-	TRBJ1-1	CASSTRGQDTEAFF	TGTGCCAGCAGCACACGCGGACAGGACACTGAAGCTTTCTTT
TRBD1	TRBV7-2	once	TRBJ2-7	CASTPDRWNYEQYF	TGTGCCAGCACCCCGGACAGGTGGAACTACGAGCAGTACTTC
-	TRBV6-5	-	TRBJ1-1	CASSPLGAPNTEAFF	TGTGCCAGCAGCCCCTTAGGGGCACCTAACACTGAAGCTTTCTTT
-	TRBV29-1	-	TRBJ1-1	CSALPRGGGTEAFF	TGCAGCGCCCTTCCGCGGGGAGGAGGCACTGAAGCTTTCTTT
TRBD1	TRBV7-9	-	TRBJ2-5	CASSSGTGRETQYF	TGTGCCAGCAGCTCCGGGACAGGCAGAGAGACCCAGTACTTC
-	TRBV5-4	-	TRBJ2-5	CASSYPRDSTTQYF	TGTGCCAGCAGCTACCCTCGGGACTCCACGACCCAGTACTTC
TRBD2	TRBV27	-	TRBJ2-7	CASSLASGTFYEQYF	TGTGCCAGCAGTTTAGCTAGCGGGACCTTTTACGAGCAGTACTTC
TRBD2	TRBV5-1	-	TRBJ2-1	CASRTVSGDTYNEQFF	TGCGCCAGCAGAACCGTCAGCGGGGATACCTACAATGAGCAGTTCTTC
-	TRBV4-2	-	TRBJ2-5	CASSPSGVMVETQYF	TGTGCCAGCAGCCCATCCGGGGTTATGGTAGAGACCCAGTACTTC
-	TRBV5-1	-	TRBJ2-1	CASSLAGGTGTYNEQFF	TGCGCCAGCAGCTTGGCCGGTGGTACCGGAACCTACAATGAGCAGTTCTTC
-	TRBV7-6	-	TRBJ1-6	CASSSGTGMSYNSPLHF	TGTGCCAGCAGCTCCGGTACAGGGATGAGCTATAATTCACCCCTCCACTTT
-	TRBV6-1	-	TRBJ1-1	CASSEIRAEAFF	TGTGCCAGCAGTGAAATCCGGGCTGAAGCTTTCTTT
-	TRBV5-6	-	TRBJ2-2	CASSSQTAALTGELFF	TGTGCCAGCAGCTCCCAGACTGCAGCGCTCACCGGGGAGCTGTTTTTT
-	TRBV10-3	-	TRBJ1-1	CAIQAVNTEAFF	TGTGCCATACAGGCTGTGAACACTGAAGCTTTCTTT
-	TRBV21-1	-	TRBJ2-7	CASSALASWWEQYF	TGTGCCAGCAGTGCACTCGCCTCCTGGTGGGAGCAGTACTTC
TRBD1	TRBV15	-	TRBJ1-2	CATSRDLGTGASYTF	TGTGCCACCAGCAGAGATCTCGGGACAGGGGCCTCCTACACCTTC
-	TRBV6-6	-	TRBJ1-1	CATNLGGTEAFF	TGTGCCACGAACCTAGGGGGCACTGAAGCTTTCTTT
-	TRBV11-3	-	TRBJ2-7	CASSLGDPYEQYF	TGTGCCAGCAGCTTAGGGGACCCCTACGAGCAGTACTTC
TRBD2	TRBV5-1	-	TRBJ2-2	CASSLASGNTGELFF	TGCGCCAGCAGCTTGGCTAGCGGTAACACCGGGGAGCTGTTTTTT
TRBD1	TRBV6-5	-	TRBJ1-1	CASSYSTGINEAFF	TGTGCCAGCAGTTACTCGACAGGGATCAATGAAGCTTTCTTT
TRBD1	TRBV9	once	TRBJ2-7	CASSTTGFEQYF	TGTGCCAGCAGCACGACAGGGTTCGAGCAGTACTTC
-	TRBV4-1	-	TRBJ1-1	CASSQGQGMITEAFF	TGCGCCAGCAGCCAAGGCCAAGGGATGATCACTGAAGCTTTCTTT
TRBD1	TRBV19	-	TRBJ2-1	CASSIDRDSYNEQFF	TGTGCCAGTAGTATCGACAGGGACTCCTACAATGAGCAGTTCTTC
TRBD1	TRBV7-9	once	TRBJ1-1	CASSSGAGGFYRTEAFF	TGTGCCAGCAGCTCGGGGGCAGGGGGTTTTTATCGCACTGAAGCTTTCTTT
-	TRBV7-9	-	TRBJ1-1	CASSYWTDNTEAFF	TGTGCCAGCAGCTATTGGACAGATAACACTGAAGCTTTCTTT
TRBD1	TRBV5-4	few	TRBJ2-1	CASSSYAGTGFDEQFF	TGTGCCAGCAGCTCCTACGCCGGGACAGGCTTCGATGAGCAGTTCTTC
TRBD1	TRBV7-8	medium-sized	TRBJ2-7	CASSTGQVFYEQYF	TGTGCCAGCAGCACGGGACAGGTATTCTACGAGCAGTACTTC
-	TRBV5-1	-	TRBJ1-2	CASSLDGGGYTF	TGCGCCAGCAGCTTGGACGGGGGCGGCTACACCTTC
TRBD1	TRBV2	many	TRBJ2-7	CASEQGYSYEQYF	TGTGCCAGCGAACAGGGGTACTCCTACGAGCAGTACTTC
TRBD2	TRBV5-6	once	TRBJ2-3	CASSLRTSGVDTQYF	TGTGCCAGCAGCCTAAGGACTAGCGGGGTAGATACGCAGTATTTT
TRBD1	TRBV6-5	-	TRBJ1-4	CASSYSLAGGSEKLFF	TGTGCCAGCAGTTACTCGTTGGCAGGGGGCAGTGAAAAACTGTTTTTT